This note documents a single T cell receptor beta chain sequence. Its antigen is unidentified. The record originates from a study of graft-versus-host responses after intestinal transplantation. Study-level background: Each transplant was multivisceral, liver-intestinal, or isolated intestinal.

Overall study findings and caveats: Early after transplant, HvG clones declined as circulating GvH clones peaked. Detection of GvH clones occurred in recipient marrow, and some had their first appearance in ileum or blood.

This CDR3 comprises 16 residues. Germline CDR1 reads GTSNPN; CDR2 reads SVGIG (reference sequence). Assay: immunoSEQ multiplex PCR; the TCRdb copy retains only in-frame clones and omits some. Counted here are more than 80,000 clones, under 85% occurring once; the ten biggest clones make up about a sixth. This material consisted of unstimulated CD8+ T cells sorted from spleen or lymph node cells, taken before intestinal transplant. This clonotype was sampled from a human donor who received an intestinal transplant. The genes are TRBV30 and TRBJ2-5; D is perhaps TRBD2 (6 bases). The better agreement between TRBJ2-7 and the DNA end casts doubt on the J call. The chain's CDR3 is CAWSVAEPSAPYEQYF. The DNA of the CDR3 is TGTGCCTGGAGTGTAGCGGAGCCTAGCGCACCCTACGAGCAGTACTTC.